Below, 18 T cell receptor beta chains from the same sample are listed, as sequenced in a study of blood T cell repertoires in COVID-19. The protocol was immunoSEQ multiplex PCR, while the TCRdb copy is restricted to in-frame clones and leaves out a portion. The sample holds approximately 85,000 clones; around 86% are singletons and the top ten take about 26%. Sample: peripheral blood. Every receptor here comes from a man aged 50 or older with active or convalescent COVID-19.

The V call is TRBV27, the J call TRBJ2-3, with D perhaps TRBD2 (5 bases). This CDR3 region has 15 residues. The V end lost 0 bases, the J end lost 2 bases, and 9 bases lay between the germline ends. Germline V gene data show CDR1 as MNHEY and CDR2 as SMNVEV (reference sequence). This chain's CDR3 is CASSLSNGDTDTQYF. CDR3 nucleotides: TGTGCCAGCAGTTTATCGAACGGGGACACAGATACGCAGTATTTT.

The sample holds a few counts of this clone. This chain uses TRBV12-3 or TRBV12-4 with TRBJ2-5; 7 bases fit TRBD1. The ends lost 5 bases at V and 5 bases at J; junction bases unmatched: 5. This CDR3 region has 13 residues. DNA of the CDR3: TGTGCCAGCAGTCGAGGGGGCAGGGAGACCCAGTACTTC. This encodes CASSRGGRETQYF.

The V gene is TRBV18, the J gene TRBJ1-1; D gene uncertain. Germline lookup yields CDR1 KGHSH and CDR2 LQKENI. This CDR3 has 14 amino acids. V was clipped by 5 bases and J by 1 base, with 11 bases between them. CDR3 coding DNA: TGTGCCAGCTCAACACGAGAGTCGAACACTGAAGCTTTCTTT. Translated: CASSTRESNTEAFF.

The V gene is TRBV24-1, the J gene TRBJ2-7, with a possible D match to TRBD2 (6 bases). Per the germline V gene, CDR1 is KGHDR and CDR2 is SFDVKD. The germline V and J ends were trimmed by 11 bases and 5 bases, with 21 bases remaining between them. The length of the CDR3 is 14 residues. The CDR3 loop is CASRRGGETHEQYF. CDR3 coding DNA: TGTGCCAGCCGAAGGGGCGGGGAGACCCACGAGCAGTACTTC.

CDR3 protein: CASSQRQANQPQHF. CDR3 bases: TGTGCCAGCAGCCAACGACAGGCCAATCAGCCCCAGCATTTT. The V gene is TRBV7-2, the J gene TRBJ1-5; the D gene is possibly TRBD1 (6 bases). The CDR3 is made up of 14 amino acids. CDR1 and CDR2 from the germline V gene are SGHTA and FQGNSA. V lost 5 bases and J lost 3, with 11 bases in between.

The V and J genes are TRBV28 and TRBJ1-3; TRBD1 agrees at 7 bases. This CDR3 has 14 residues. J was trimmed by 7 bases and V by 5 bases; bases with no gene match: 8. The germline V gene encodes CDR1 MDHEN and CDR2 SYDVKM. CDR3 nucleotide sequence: TGTGCCAGCAGTATTGCAGACAGGGCTAACACCATATATTTT. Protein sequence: CASSIADRANTIYF.

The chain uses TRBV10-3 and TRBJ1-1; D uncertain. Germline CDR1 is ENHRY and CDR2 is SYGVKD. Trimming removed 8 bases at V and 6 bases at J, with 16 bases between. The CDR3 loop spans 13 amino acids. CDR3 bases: TGTGCCATCGGCGACTCGCCCGTGGCTGAAGCTTTCTTT. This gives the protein CAIGDSPVAEAFF.

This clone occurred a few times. The CDR3 region is CASSLRDSTDTQYF. In DNA, the CDR3 is TGTGCCAGCAGCCTTCGGGATAGCACAGATACGCAGTATTTT. V is TRBV27 and J is TRBJ2-3; D possibly corresponds to TRBD2 (5 bases). V lost 6 bases and J lost 0, with 10 bases in between. CDR1 is MNHEY, CDR2 SMNVEV, per germline (reference sequence). The CDR3 is 14 residues long.

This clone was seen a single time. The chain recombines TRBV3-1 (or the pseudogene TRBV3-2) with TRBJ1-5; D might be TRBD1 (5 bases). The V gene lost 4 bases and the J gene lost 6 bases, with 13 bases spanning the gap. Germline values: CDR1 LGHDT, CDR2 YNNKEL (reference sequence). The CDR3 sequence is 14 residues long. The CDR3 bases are TGTGCCAGCAGCCGTGGGGGGGAGGGTCAGCCCCAGCATTTT. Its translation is CASSRGGEGQPQHF.

The CDR3 coding sequence is TGTGCCAGTAAAGCAGGTCGATACAATGAGCAGTTCTTC. Its translation: CASKAGRYNEQFF. The chain uses TRBV19 and TRBJ2-1; D is ambiguous. The CDR3 is 13 residues long. CDR1 and CDR2 from the germline V gene are LNHDA and SQIVND (reference sequence). Trimming took 7 bases from V and 4 from J, leaving 11 bases between them.

CDR3 DNA sequence: TGTGCCAGCAGCATTGGGACAGGGGATTGGGAGACCCAGTACTTC. Its translation: CASSIGTGDWETQYF. The rearrangement uses TRBV7-2 and TRBJ2-5; TRBD1 agrees at 10 bases. The length of the CDR3 is 15 residues. Germline lookup yields CDR1 SGHTA and CDR2 FQGNSA. V lost 5 bases and J lost 5; bases outside the gene matches: 8. Based on the CDR3 plus reference TRBV7-2 and TRBJ2-5, the full variable domain is GAGVSQSPSNKVTEKGKDVELRCDPISGHTALYWYRQSLGQGLEFLIYFQGNSAPDKSGLPSDRFSAERTGGSVSTLTIQRTQQEDSAVYLCASSIGTGDWETQYFGPGTRLLVL.

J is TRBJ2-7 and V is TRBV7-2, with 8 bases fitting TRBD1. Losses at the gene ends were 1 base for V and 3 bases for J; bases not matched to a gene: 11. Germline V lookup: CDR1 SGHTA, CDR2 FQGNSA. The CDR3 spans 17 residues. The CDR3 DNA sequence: TGTGCCAGCAGCTTAGTGCCCCCGGGGACAGGATTCTACGAGCAGTACTTC. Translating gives CASSLVPPGTGFYEQYF.

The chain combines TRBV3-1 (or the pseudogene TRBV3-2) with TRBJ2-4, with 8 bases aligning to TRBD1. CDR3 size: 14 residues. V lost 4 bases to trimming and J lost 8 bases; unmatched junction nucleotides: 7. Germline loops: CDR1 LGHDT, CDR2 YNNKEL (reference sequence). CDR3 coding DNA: TGTGCCAGCAGCCCGGGACAGGCTATAGACATTCAGTACTTC. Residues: CASSPGQAIDIQYF.

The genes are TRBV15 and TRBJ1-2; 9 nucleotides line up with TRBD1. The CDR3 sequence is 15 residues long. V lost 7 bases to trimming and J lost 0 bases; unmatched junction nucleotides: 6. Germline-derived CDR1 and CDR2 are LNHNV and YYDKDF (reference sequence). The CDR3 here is CATTRDRASNYGYTF. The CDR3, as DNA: TGTGCCACCACCCGGGACAGGGCATCTAACTATGGCTACACCTTC.

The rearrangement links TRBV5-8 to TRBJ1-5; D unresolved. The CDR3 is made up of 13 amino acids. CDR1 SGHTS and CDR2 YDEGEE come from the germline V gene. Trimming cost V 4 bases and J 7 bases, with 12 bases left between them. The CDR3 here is CASSPVGGQPQHF. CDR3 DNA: TGTGCCAGCAGCCCGGTTGGCGGCCAGCCCCAGCATTTT.

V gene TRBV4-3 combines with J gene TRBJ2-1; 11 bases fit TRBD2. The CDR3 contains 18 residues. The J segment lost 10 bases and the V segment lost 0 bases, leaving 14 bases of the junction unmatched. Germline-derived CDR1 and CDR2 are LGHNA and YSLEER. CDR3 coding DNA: TGCGCCAGCAGCCAAGAGTCTCCCCTAGCGGGGGGTCTCGGGGAGCAGTTCTTC. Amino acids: CASSQESPLAGGLGEQFF.

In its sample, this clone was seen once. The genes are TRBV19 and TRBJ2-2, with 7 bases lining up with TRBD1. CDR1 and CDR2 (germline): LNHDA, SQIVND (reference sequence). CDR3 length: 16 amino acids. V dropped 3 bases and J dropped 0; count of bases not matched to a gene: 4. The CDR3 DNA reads TGTGCCAGTAGTATGCGACAGGGCGCGAACACCGGGGAGCTGTTTTTT. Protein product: CASSMRQGANTGELFF.

CDR3 sequence: CASRGQGNEKLFF. The CDR3 DNA reads as TGTGCCAGCAGAGGACAGGGGAATGAAAAACTGTTTTTT. This chain joins TRBV27 and TRBJ1-4; 9 bases align to TRBD1. V trimming: 6 bases; J trimming: 5 bases; junction bases outside the gene matches: 1. The CDR3 is 13 amino acids. Per the germline V gene, CDR1 is MNHEY and CDR2 is SMNVEV (reference sequence).